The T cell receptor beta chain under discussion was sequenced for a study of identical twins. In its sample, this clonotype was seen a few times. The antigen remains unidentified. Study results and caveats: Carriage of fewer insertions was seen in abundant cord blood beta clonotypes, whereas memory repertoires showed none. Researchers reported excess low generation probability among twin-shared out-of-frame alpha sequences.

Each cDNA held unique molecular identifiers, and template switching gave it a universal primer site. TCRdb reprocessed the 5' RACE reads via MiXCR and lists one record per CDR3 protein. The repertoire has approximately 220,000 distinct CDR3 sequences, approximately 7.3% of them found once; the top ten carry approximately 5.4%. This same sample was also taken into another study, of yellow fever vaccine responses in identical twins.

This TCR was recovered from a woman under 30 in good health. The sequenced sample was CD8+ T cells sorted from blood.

CDR3 bases: TGTGCCAGCAGTGATCAAAACGCAGGGGAATTCAACGAGCAGTACTTC. Translating it yields CASSDQNAGEFNEQYF. The chain couples TRBV5-6 to TRBJ2-7; possible D gene TRBD1, 6 bases. Germline V lookup: CDR1 SGHDT, CDR2 YYEEEE. CDR3 size: 16 residues. The ends were cut back, 5 bases at V and 5 bases at J, with 23 bases in the middle.